A selection of T cell receptor beta chains follows, all from one sample in a study of T cell responses to AZD1222 COVID-19 vaccine. Generated by immunoSEQ multiplex PCR, the TCRdb table keeps only in-frame clones and is missing some. The data hold approximately 110,000 clones, with roughly 91% observed a single time. Sample: peripheral blood, taken on day 0 of AZD1222 vaccination. The receptors shown here come from an adult in good health. CDR3s include the opening cysteine and the closing phenylalanine or tryptophan. The D gene is left open where the match is weak. The listing skips clone size in some rows; elsewhere it reads once, few, many or a size class.

clone_size	v_call	j_call	d_call	cdr3_nt	cdr3_aa
.	TRBV10-1	TRBJ2-3	.	TGCGCCAGCAAACCGGGCTTAGGCACAGATACGCAGTATTTT	CASKPGLGTDTQYF
.	TRBV5-1	TRBJ2-5	TRBD2	TGCGCCAGCAGCTTGGTTCTCGGCGGGGGGCGCCAAGAGACCCAGTACTTC	CASSLVLGGGRQETQYF
once	TRBV9	TRBJ1-1	.	TGTGCCAGCACGAGGGGGACTGAAGCTTTCTTT	CASTRGTEAFF
.	TRBV28	TRBJ1-2	.	TGTGCCACCACAAATGGGGGAACTAACTATGGCTACACCTTC	CATTNGGTNYGYTF
few	TRBV3-1/TRBV3-2	TRBJ2-2	.	TGTGCCAGCAGCCCATACAGGGGAGGGACCGGGGAGCTGTTTTTT	CASSPYRGGTGELFF
.	TRBV6-5	TRBJ2-3	.	TGTGCCAGCAGGGGGACAAGGGATACGCAGTATTTT	CASRGTRDTQYF
.	TRBV7-9	TRBJ2-1	TRBD2	TGTGCCAGCAGCTTCTTCACGGGGGGGCCCCACAATGAGCAGTTCTTC	CASSFFTGGPHNEQFF
once	TRBV7-9	TRBJ2-2	.	TGTGCCAGCAGCTCCCCAAACACCGGGGAGCTGTTTTTT	CASSSPNTGELFF
.	TRBV30	TRBJ1-1	TRBD1	TGTGCCTGGAGCCTCGGGACAGGGGGCGCTTTGGGCACTGAAGCTTTCTTT	CAWSLGTGGALGTEAFF
.	TRBV29-1	TRBJ2-4	.	TGCAGCGCTGATCTGGGAGGCACAACGGACATTCAGTACTTC	CSADLGGTTDIQYF
.	TRBV10-3	TRBJ2-3	TRBD2	TGTGCCATCAGTGGGTCTAGCGGGGCGGCGTCAGATACGCAGTATTTT	CAISGSSGAASDTQYF
.	TRBV5-1	TRBJ1-4	.	TGCGCCAGCAGCGATCGGGGGGCCTCTAATGAAAAACTGTTTTTT	CASSDRGASNEKLFF
.	TRBV3-1/TRBV3-2	TRBJ2-7	.	TGTGCCAGCAGCCAAGATAGTGGGGCAGGTTCGAACGAGCAGTACTTC	CASSQDSGAGSNEQYF
once	TRBV7-2	TRBJ1-3	.	TGTGCCAGCAGCTCCACAGACAGCCTCTCTGGAAACACCATATATTTT	CASSSTDSLSGNTIYF
once	TRBV10-2	TRBJ1-1	.	TGCGCCAGCAGTGAGCCTAGGGGGTTAGCTGAAGCTTTCTTT	CASSEPRGLAEAFF
.	TRBV5-6	TRBJ2-3	TRBD2	TGTGCCAGCAGCTCGGTCGGACTAGCGGGGGGAGGTACGCAGTATTTT	CASSSVGLAGGGTQYF
.	TRBV4-1	TRBJ2-7	TRBD1	TGCGCCAGCAGCCACCCGGGACAGGGGACATACGAGCAGTACTTC	CASSHPGQGTYEQYF
.	TRBV6-1	TRBJ2-7	.	TGTGCCAGCAGTGAATCGGGGGACGGCGGCTACGAGCAGTACTTC	CASSESGDGGYEQYF
.	TRBV6-2/TRBV6-3	TRBJ1-1	TRBD1	TGTGCCAGCAGTCCGATTACACAGGGGGCTGGGACTGAAGCTTTCTTT	CASSPITQGAGTEAFF
.	TRBV19	TRBJ1-2	.	TGTGCCAGTAGTATAGAGTGGGGGATTACTCCTGGCTACACCTTC	CASSIEWGITPGYTF
.	TRBV5-1	TRBJ2-7	TRBD1	TGCGCCAGCAGCTTGGACGGACAGGGGCACTACGAGCAGTACTTC	CASSLDGQGHYEQYF
.	TRBV27	TRBJ2-7	.	TGTGCCAGCAGTTTAGGGAACGTCCTAGGGGAGCAGTACTTC	CASSLGNVLGEQYF
.	TRBV4-2	TRBJ2-1	.	TGTGCCAGCAGCCAAGTCGACCTCAGCTCCTACAATGAGCAGTTCTTC	CASSQVDLSSYNEQFF
.	TRBV5-1	TRBJ1-1	.	TGCGCCAGCAGCTCCCTCCGGGACACTGAAGCTTTCTTT	CASSSLRDTEAFF
.	TRBV2	TRBJ2-7	.	TGTGCCAGCAACCGAACGATCCAGGGTTCCTACGAGCAGTACTTC	CASNRTIQGSYEQYF
.	TRBV19	TRBJ1-5	.	TGTGCCAGTAGTCCCCTATCCCGGCAGCCCCAGCATTTT	CASSPLSRQPQHF
.	TRBV5-1	TRBJ2-5	.	TGCGCCAGCAGCTTGTCTACAGGGAGACAAGAGACCCAGTACTTC	CASSLSTGRQETQYF
.	TRBV27	TRBJ1-3	.	TGTGCCAGCGGTGCCCCCGCTCTGAACACCATATATTTT	CASGAPALNTIYF
once	TRBV6-2/TRBV6-3	TRBJ2-7	.	TGTGCCAGCAGCTGGAGAGGCGACAGGGAGGAGTACGAGCAGTACTTC	CASSWRGDREEYEQYF
.	TRBV5-4	TRBJ2-4	.	TGTGCCAGCAGCTTGGGAAACAGTAGGGAGTACTTC	CASSLGNSREYF
.	TRBV6-4	TRBJ1-2	TRBD1	TGTGCCAGCAGTGACTCGACAGGGCCCTATGGCTACACCTTC	CASSDSTGPYGYTF
.	TRBV15	TRBJ2-1	.	TGTGCCACCAGCATATCTTTACAGGGCCGCTCCTACAATGAGCAGTTCTTC	CATSISLQGRSYNEQFF
.	TRBV9	TRBJ1-6	.	TGTGCCAGCAGCGTAGCGACCGGCGGTAATTCACCCCTCCACTTT	CASSVATGGNSPLHF
.	TRBV6-5	TRBJ1-1	.	TGTGCCAGCAGGTGGACAGTCTCTGCTGAAGCTTTCTTT	CASRWTVSAEAFF
.	TRBV11-2	TRBJ2-7	.	TGTGCCAGCAGCTCCTATTCAGGGGCAGAATACGAGCAGTACTTC	CASSSYSGAEYEQYF
.	TRBV30	TRBJ1-2	TRBD1	TGTGCCTGGGAACCGGGACAGGGGTATGGCTACACCTTC	CAWEPGQGYGYTF
once	TRBV5-1	TRBJ2-7	.	TGCGCCAGCAGTATAGGGGACGAGCAGTACTTC	CASSIGDEQYF
.	TRBV11-2	TRBJ2-7	TRBD2	TGTGCCAGCAGCTCACCGGGACTAGGACTTGACGAGCAGTACTTC	CASSSPGLGLDEQYF
.	TRBV4-3	TRBJ2-3	TRBD2	TGCGCCAGCAGCCAAGGAGGACTAGCGGGGGGTTTTGCAGATACGCAGTATTTT	CASSQGGLAGGFADTQYF
.	TRBV4-1	TRBJ1-1	.	TGCGCCAGCAGCCGCGTGTTAGACACTGAAGCTTTCTTT	CASSRVLDTEAFF
few	TRBV27	TRBJ1-1	TRBD1	TGTGCCAGCAGCTGGGACAGGGGAAGAGAAGCTTTCTTT	CASSWDRGREAFF
once	TRBV11-2	TRBJ1-1	.	TGTGCCAGCAGGCCTAGTCAATCCGGGACAGAAGCTTTCTTT	CASRPSQSGTEAFF
.	TRBV28	TRBJ1-2	.	TGTGCCAGCCAAGGAACCTCACAGGGCAGCTATGGCTACACCTTC	CASQGTSQGSYGYTF
.	TRBV7-9	TRBJ2-5	TRBD2	TGTGCCAGCAGGGCGGGGGTTGGTGTTGAGACCCAGTACTTC	CASRAGVGVETQYF
.	TRBV18	TRBJ1-1	.	TGTGCCAGCTCACCACAGGGAGGCACTGAAGCTTTCTTT	CASSPQGGTEAFF
once	TRBV11-3	TRBJ2-3	TRBD1	TGTGCCAGCAGCTTAGGGGTAGGCAGGGGGCCAGATACGCAGTATTTT	CASSLGVGRGPDTQYF
once	TRBV30	TRBJ1-3	.	TGTGCCTGGAGTCCTCGCGCCGCCAACACCATATATTTT	CAWSPRAANTIYF
.	TRBV19	TRBJ1-2	TRBD1	TGTGCCAGTAGTATGGTTTCCCGAACAGGGGACTTCAACTATGGCTACATGGATGGCTACACCTTC	CASSMVSRTGDFNYGYMDGYTF